This T cell receptor beta chain was identified in a study of blood T cell repertoires in COVID-19 (dated by TCRdb to the early 2020s). Looking at the study overall: Samples from collaborators originated in the United States, Italy and Spain and spanned both the acute and convalescent phases of COVID-19. The material from the prospective study consisted of cDNA or gDNA derived from T cells, B-cell-depleted T cells, or PBMCs. A freely available public database, intended as a resource for researchers studying the immune response to SARS-CoV-2, is where the repertoires were released. Where available, HLA class I and class II types were obtained from metadata supplied by the sample provider rather than from assay-based typing. Nearly every sample came with metadata listing a de-identified subject ID, COVID-19 status, age in years and sex. Subjects who had been exposed to COVID-19, were actively infected with it, or had recovered from it provided the deeply sampled blood TCRbeta repertoires that made up the dataset. The samples were drawn from two sources: the first 160 participants of the ongoing ImmuneRACE study, and 1,000 to 1,500 subjects contributed by 6 global collaborators. The research as a whole found: Clinical and demographic metadata were provided uncurated, with the amount varying by source and participant.

V ends up 7 bases short and J 7 bases short, with an unmatched junction base count of 8. The CDR3 contains 14 residues, cysteine and phenylalanine counted. The entry retains the CDR3 DNA only, 42 bases that are in frame from base 1. The germline V gene (reference sequence) provides CDR1 LNHDA and CDR2 SQIVND. In regard to this clone: Its specific antigen is unknown. Within one base of it there is no much larger clone, and no base qualities were kept.

Collaborating institutions collected whole blood in K2EDTA tubes following their own protocols. Collaborator samples were shipped for TCRbeta analysis as frozen whole blood, isolated PBMCs, or DNA extracted from either sample type. TCRbeta CDR3 regions were amplified from genomic DNA by means of the immunoSEQ Assay, a bias-controlled multiplex PCR. As for how the authors treated the data: Within the assay, amplification of reference gene primers was used to estimate how many nucleated cells each sample contained. To quantify the absolute abundance of each unique TCRbeta CDR3 rearrangement, sequence reads were collapsed and filtered. For each sample, productive Simpson clonality was calculated by taking the square root of Simpson's diversity index across productive rearrangements. Held by TCRdb, this immuneACCESS table contains in-frame sequences only and omits some clones. Under half of the omission traces to an unresolved V gene where checked; the cause of the rest is unknown. The D gene and trimming were derived from the DNA, and the V and J assignments and clone size from that table. The sample contains 87,000 or so clones, approximately 83% of them found a single time. About 2% of the sample rests with the top ten.

The specimen was peripheral blood. The sequence joins TRBV19 to TRBJ1-5; 9 of the junction bases match TRBD1. This receptor was obtained from a woman aged 70-85 years with acute or convalescent COVID-19. The bases read TGTGCCAGTACCATTCACAGGGGGCCGCAGCCCCAGCATTTT. Its protein product is CASTIHRGPQPQHF.